This T cell receptor beta chain was found in a study of T cells after yellow fever vaccination. Each CDR3 protein gets one entry after TCRdb re-called the 5' RACE reads with MiXCR. The table includes roughly 500,000 distinct CDR3 sequences, 15% to 20% detected once. Study-level findings and limits: Primary-vaccination clones mostly resurfaced post-booster (96% CD4, about 87% CD8).

For this clonotype: As yet, its antigen is unknown.

The germline V gene encodes CDR1 SGHTA and CDR2 FQGTGA. V was cut by 2 bases and J by 7 bases, with 8 bases left in between. The length of the CDR3 is 13 residues. The sequence was obtained from a man younger than 45 who received the YFV17D yellow fever vaccine. The starting material was PBMCs, obtained 15 days after the yellow fever booster vaccination. The genes are TRBV7-3 and TRBJ2-2; D unclear. The CDR3 here is CASSLGMDGELFF. The CDR3 DNA reads as TGTGCCAGCAGCTTAGGCATGGACGGGGAGCTGTTTTTT. Full variable domain (remainder filled in from reference TRBV7-3 and TRBJ2-2): GAGVSQTPSNKVTEKGKYVELRCDPISGHTALYWYRQSLGQGPEFLIYFQGTGAADDSGLPNDRFFAVRPEGSVSTLKIQRTERGDSAVYLCASSLGMDGELFFGEGSRLTVL.